Each of the 18 T cell receptor beta chains below was sequenced from the same sample in a study of vaccination and CD4 T cells after COVID-19. Sequencing of the DNA from cultured CD4+ T cells was carried out with the Oncomine TCR Beta short-read assay. Each CDR3 protein gets one entry after TCRdb re-called the PCR reads with MiXCR. The data contain 15,000 to 20,000 distinct CDR3 sequences, 58% of them singletons. Antigen specificity for these receptors is unknown. Noted treatment: roughly 10-day PBMC culture with coronavirus spike peptide pools or control peptides (ViraFEST assay). The sample here was CD4+ T cells from blood, cultured in vitro, taken before SARS-CoV-2 vaccination. The origin of the receptors is a human donor who had recovered from COVID-19.

This chain joins TRBV19 and TRBJ2-7, with D perhaps matching TRBD1 (6 bases). There are 15 residues in the CDR3. Germline V lookup: CDR1 LNHDA, CDR2 SQIVND (reference sequence). V dropped 8 bases and J dropped 0 bases, with 17 bases sitting between them. CDR3 protein: CASSPQGQSSYEQYF. CDR3 bases: TGTGCCAGTTCACCTCAAGGACAGAGCTCCTACGAGCAGTACTTC. Drawing the rest from reference TRBV19 and TRBJ2-7, the complete variable domain is DGGITQSPKYLFRKEGQNVTLSCEQNLNHDAMYWYRQDPGQGLRLIYYSQIVNDFQKGDIAEGYSVSREKKESFPLTVTSAQKNPTAFYLCASSPQGQSSYEQYFGPGTRLTVT.

The CDR3 DNA reads as TGTGCCTGGAGGGACTACACCGAGAGGTTCTTC. It is translated as CAWRDYTERFF. The rearrangement joins TRBV30 to TRBJ2-1; TRBD2 is a possible D gene (6 bases). The V gene lost 3 bases and the J gene lost 15 bases, with 15 bases spanning the gap. This CDR3 is built from 11 residues. Per germline, CDR1 GTSNPN and CDR2 SVGIG (reference sequence).

The rearrangement links TRBV24-1 to TRBJ1-5, with 8 bases matching TRBD1. The V gene end was trimmed by 9 bases and the J gene end by 1 base; junction bases not matched to a gene: 4. This CDR3 has 14 residues. Looked up from germline, CDR1 is KGHDR and CDR2 is SFDVKD. CDR3 coding DNA: TGTGCCACCGGACAGGGAAAAAGCAATCAGCCCCAGCATTTT. This codes for CATGQGKSNQPQHF.

The chain uses TRBV25-1 and TRBJ1-2; possible D gene TRBD1, 6 bases. Germline V CDR1 and CDR2: MGHDK, SYGVNS. The CDR3 contains 13 residues. Trimming left V 6 bases short and J 5 bases short, with 13 bases between. In nucleotides, the CDR3 is TGTGCCAGCAGACAGGGTGGGTTGTATGGCTACACCTTC. Protein: CASRQGGLYGYTF.

This sequence joins TRBV15 and TRBJ1-5; no clear D. Trimming removed 0 bases from V and 4 bases from J, with 10 bases in between. From germline, CDR1 is LNHNV and CDR2 YYDKDF (reference sequence). The CDR3 runs 15 residues. The CDR3 DNA reads TGTGCCACCAGCAGAGATATCGTTCTGAATCAGCCCCAGCATTTT. Its protein product is CATSRDIVLNQPQHF.

The chain employs TRBV10-3 and TRBJ2-2, with TRBD2 identical over 10 bases. Per the germline V gene, CDR1 is ENHRY and CDR2 is SYGVKD. With V trimmed by 2 bases and J by 2 bases, 2 bases remained unmatched. The CDR3 is 16 amino acids. The CDR3 loop reads CAISEGLAVNTGELFF. In nucleotides, the CDR3 is TGTGCCATCAGTGAGGGACTAGCGGTAAACACCGGGGAGCTGTTTTTT.

The chain combines TRBV18 with TRBJ1-1; TRBD1 matches 7 bases. The CDR3 is 16 residues long. J gave up 4 bases and V 0 bases, and 8 bases lay outside the gene matches. Germline CDR1 reads KGHSH; CDR2 reads LQKENI. The CDR3 DNA reads as TGTGCCAGCTCACCACCCACAGGGGTGTCGGGCACTGAAGCTTTCTTT. Residues: CASSPPTGVSGTEAFF.

The J gene is TRBJ1-1, the V gene TRBV2, with a weak D call TRBD1 (5 bases). Trimming took off 4 bases at V and 0 bases at J, with 6 bases between the two ends. This CDR3 is 13 amino acids long. Germline CDR1 reads SNHLY; CDR2 reads FYNNEI. The CDR3 sequence: CASSGDLNTEAFF. The CDR3 coding sequence is TGTGCCAGCAGTGGGGACCTGAACACTGAAGCTTTCTTT. The full variable domain, its missing parts supplied by reference TRBV2 and TRBJ1-1, is EPEVTQTPSHQVTQMGQEVILRCVPISNHLYFYWYRQILGQKVEFLVSFYNNEISEKSEIFDDQFSVERPDGSNFTLKIRSTKLEDSAMYFCASSGDLNTEAFFGQGTRLTVV.

The chain uses TRBV5-4 and TRBJ1-3; D remains unclear. The CDR3 length is 16 residues. The V gene's germline CDR1 is SGHNT and CDR2 YYREEE (reference sequence). The V gene lost 4 bases and the J gene lost 1 base, with 15 bases spanning the gap. The CDR3 DNA reads TGTGCCAGCAGCACGATAAATGGGGTGTCTGGAAACACCATATATTTT. This encodes CASSTINGVSGNTIYF.

This clonotype was found a few times. The chain links TRBV6-2 or TRBV6-3 to TRBJ1-5; 7 nucleotides line up with TRBD1. The J segment lost 4 bases and the V segment lost 6 bases, leaving 3 bases of the junction unmatched. This CDR3 is 13 amino acids long. The germline gives CDR1 MNHEY, CDR2 SVGEGT. The CDR3 protein is CASSLGQNQPQHF. The CDR3 coding sequence is TGTGCCAGCAGCCTGGGACAGAATCAGCCCCAGCATTTT.

As to this clonotype: Compared with germline, one end of the junction differs, possibly owing to a read error. The rearrangement joins TRBV7-3 to TRBJ2-2, with a tentative D call TRBD2 (5 bases). This CDR3 is built from 13 residues. The germline gives CDR1 SGHTA, CDR2 FQGTGA. As DNA, the CDR3 is TGTGCCAGCAGCCCGACGGTCCCCGGGGAGTTGTTTTTT. It codes for CASSPTVPGELFF.

The chain couples TRBV18 to TRBJ1-5; D unresolved. This CDR3 region has 14 residues. The germline V and J ends were trimmed by 2 bases and 5 bases, with 10 bases remaining between them. Germline values: CDR1 KGHSH, CDR2 LQKENI. The CDR3 nucleotides are TGTGCCAGCTCACCAAGGGCGGACCATCAGCCCCAGCATTTT. This gives the protein CASSPRADHQPQHF.

The chain links TRBV10-1 to TRBJ2-5, with 10 positions matching TRBD1. CDR1 WNHNN and CDR2 SYGVQD come from the germline V gene (reference sequence). The CDR3 is made up of 17 amino acids. Trimming cost V 6 bases and J 2 bases; bases outside gene matches: 12. CDR3 region: CASRRTRDRGGQETQYF. The CDR3 DNA reads TGCGCCAGCAGGAGGACCCGGGACAGGGGAGGGCAAGAGACCCAGTACTTC.

There are a few counts of this clonotype. Germline is not matched at one junction end, which may reflect a read error. V usage is TRBV6-2 or TRBV6-3 and J usage is TRBJ2-1; TRBD2 aligns across 7 bases. Germline lookup yields CDR1 MNHEY and CDR2 SVGEGT. The CDR3 is 15 amino acids. The CDR3: CASARTGGGAGSLVF. CDR3 nucleotide sequence: TGTGCCAGCGCGAGGACGGGAGGCGGGGCGGGATCTCTGGTCTTC.

This chain joins TRBV28 and TRBJ2-3, with no clear D. The V end lost 2 bases, the J end lost 2 bases, and 11 bases lay between the germline ends. The germline V gene has CDR1 MDHEN and CDR2 SYDVKM. The CDR3 has 15 amino acids. The CDR3 sequence: CASSLTPLNTDTQYF. The DNA for the CDR3 is TGTGCCAGCAGTTTAACCCCGCTAAACACAGATACGCAGTATTTT.

The chain joins TRBV7-3 to TRBJ2-3; D gene unclear. Looked up from germline, CDR1 is SGHTA and CDR2 is FQGTGA. The CDR3 contains 14 residues. V was cut by 0 bases and J by 0 bases, with 4 bases left in between. CDR3 DNA: TGTGCCAGCAGCTTAACTGGCAGCACAGATACGCAGTATTTT. This encodes CASSLTGSTDTQYF.

The chain is built from TRBV7-3 and TRBJ2-1, with D possibly being TRBD2 (6 bases). CDR1 is SGHTA and CDR2 is FQGTGA in the germline V gene. The CDR3 has 15 residues. Trimming removed 5 bases at V and 3 bases at J, with 14 bases between. For the CDR3, the DNA is TGTGCCAGCAGCCGCGGGGAGTGGGGCTACAATGAGCAGTTCTTC. Its protein product is CASSRGEWGYNEQFF.

This clonotype was seen a handful of times. This chain links TRBV12-3 or TRBV12-4 with TRBJ1-5; no clear D. The CDR3 length is 12 residues. V was cut by 2 bases and J by 6 bases, with 5 bases left in between. CDR3 nucleotides: TGTGCCAGCAGTTTATTGCCTCAGCCCCAGCATTTT. It yields the protein CASSLLPQPQHF.